Listed below are T cell receptor beta chains from one sample, sequenced in a study of blood T cells in healthy people across ages. TCRdb analysed the 5' RACE reads with MiXCR anew, one entry per CDR3 protein. The sample contains 750,000 to 950,000 distinct CDR3 sequences, roughly 50% of which appear only once. Sample: blood. These receptor sequences come from a man at least 80 years old in good health. The CDR3 runs from the conserved cysteine through the conserved F or W. The D gene is left open where the match is weak. Size tells how often a clone was seen (once, few, many) or the class of an expanded clone, and some rows leave it out.

CDR3 DNA: TGCGCCAGCAGCTCCCGAGGTGACTATGGCTACACCTTC
CDR3 protein: CASSSRGDYGYTF
J gene: TRBJ1-2
D gene: NA
V gene: TRBV5-1
clone size: NA

CDR3 DNA: TGCAGCGCCCACGGGGGTACACAAGAGACCCAGTACTTC
CDR3 protein: CSAHGGTQETQYF
J gene: TRBJ2-5
D gene: NA
V gene: TRBV29-1
clone size: NA

CDR3 DNA: TGTGCCAGCAGCCGGGGAGAGACAGCCAAAAACATTCAGTACTTC
CDR3 protein: CASSRGETAKNIQYF
J gene: TRBJ2-4
D gene: NA
V gene: TRBV14
clone size: NA

CDR3 DNA: TGTGCCAGCAGTCCCGGGACAGGGGCCGATGAGCAGTTCTTC
CDR3 protein: CASSPGTGADEQFF
J gene: TRBJ2-1
D gene: TRBD1
V gene: TRBV12-3/TRBV12-4
clone size: NA

CDR3 DNA: TGTGCCACCAGCTGGCCAGGTTCCTACAATGAGCAGTTCTTC
CDR3 protein: CATSWPGSYNEQFF
J gene: TRBJ2-1
D gene: NA
V gene: TRBV24-1
clone size: NA

CDR3 DNA: TGTGCCAGCAGAGGGACTAGAGATACGCAGTATTTT
CDR3 protein: CASRGTRDTQYF
J gene: TRBJ2-3
D gene: TRBD2
V gene: TRBV28
clone size: NA

CDR3 DNA: TGTGCCAGCAGGTCCGGGACTAGCGGGATAGACATTCAGTACTTC
CDR3 protein: CASRSGTSGIDIQYF
J gene: TRBJ2-4
D gene: TRBD2
V gene: TRBV12-3/TRBV12-4
clone size: NA

CDR3 DNA: TGTGCCAGCAGCTTAGGAGCTGGGGCATCTGGGGCCAACGTCCTGACTTTC
CDR3 protein: CASSLGAGASGANVLTF
J gene: TRBJ2-6
D gene: NA
V gene: TRBV7-9
clone size: few

CDR3 DNA: TGTGCCACCAGCGGGAATTCACCCCTCCACTTT
CDR3 protein: CATSGNSPLHF
J gene: TRBJ1-6
D gene: NA
V gene: TRBV15
clone size: NA

CDR3 DNA: TGTGCCAGCAGCTTAAGTGGACACCCACAAGAGACCCAGTACTTC
CDR3 protein: CASSLSGHPQETQYF
J gene: TRBJ2-5
D gene: NA
V gene: TRBV7-2
clone size: NA

CDR3 DNA: TGTGCCAGCAGTGATTGGGTGTCCGGGGAGCTGTTTTTT
CDR3 protein: CASSDWVSGELFF
J gene: TRBJ2-2
D gene: NA
V gene: TRBV2
clone size: NA

CDR3 DNA: TGTGCCAGCAGCTCTCCGGACAGGGGTCAGCCCCAGCATTTT
CDR3 protein: CASSSPDRGQPQHF
J gene: TRBJ1-5
D gene: TRBD1
V gene: TRBV7-2
clone size: NA

CDR3 DNA: TGTGCCAGCAGTTCGGACAGGCCGATGGGGAATCAGCCCCAGCATTTT
CDR3 protein: CASSSDRPMGNQPQHF
J gene: TRBJ1-5
D gene: TRBD1
V gene: TRBV27
clone size: few

CDR3 DNA: TGTGCCAGCAGCCAAACCCCGAGGGCGGGAGGCCGGGATGAGCAGTTCTTC
CDR3 protein: CASSQTPRAGGRDEQFF
J gene: TRBJ2-1
D gene: TRBD2
V gene: TRBV3-1
clone size: NA

CDR3 DNA: TGTGCCGGCAGCTTAGCTTGGGCTAGCGGGGCCTACTACGAGCAGTACTTC
CDR3 protein: CAGSLAWASGAYYEQYF
J gene: TRBJ2-7
D gene: TRBD2
V gene: TRBV7-2
clone size: NA

CDR3 DNA: TGCGCCAGCAGCTCTAGCGGGAGGGCCCCCACAGATACGCAGTATTTT
CDR3 protein: CASSSSGRAPTDTQYF
J gene: TRBJ2-3
D gene: TRBD2
V gene: TRBV5-1
clone size: NA

CDR3 DNA: TGTGCCAGTTGGGGCGGGACGGTCGGGAATGAGCAGTTCTTC
CDR3 protein: CASWGGTVGNEQFF
J gene: TRBJ2-1
D gene: NA
V gene: TRBV12-3/TRBV12-4
clone size: NA

CDR3 DNA: TGCAGCGTTGAATTGGGACACCAAGGCGAGCAGTACTTC
CDR3 protein: CSVELGHQGEQYF
J gene: TRBJ2-7
D gene: NA
V gene: TRBV29-1
clone size: NA

CDR3 DNA: TGTGCCAGTAGGAGAGACAGGGACCAAGAGACCCAGTACTTC
CDR3 protein: CASRRDRDQETQYF
J gene: TRBJ2-5
D gene: TRBD1
V gene: TRBV19
clone size: NA

CDR3 DNA: TGTGCCAGCAGCCAACGGGGGCGAACCGGGGAGCTGTTTTTT
CDR3 protein: CASSQRGRTGELFF
J gene: TRBJ2-2
D gene: NA
V gene: TRBV3-1
clone size: NA

CDR3 DNA: TGTGCCAGCAGCTTGCTTGCGGGGCCCTCCCCCTCTGGGGCCAACGTCCTGACTTTC
CDR3 protein: CASSLLAGPSPSGANVLTF
J gene: TRBJ2-6
D gene: NA
V gene: TRBV5-6
clone size: few

CDR3 DNA: TGTGCCAGCAGTGCCGGACTAGCGACTTACAATGAGCAGTTCTTC
CDR3 protein: CASSAGLATYNEQFF
J gene: TRBJ2-1
D gene: TRBD2
V gene: TRBV2
clone size: NA

CDR3 DNA: TGTAGTGTCAAACCTCCAGGGGCTGGGGCCAACGTCCTGACTTTC
CDR3 protein: CSVKPPGAGANVLTF
J gene: TRBJ2-6
D gene: NA
V gene: TRBV20-1
clone size: NA

CDR3 DNA: TGCAGTGCTAGAGATATGGCACGGGCGGAAGAGACCCAGAACTTC
CDR3 protein: CSARDMARAEETQNF
J gene: TRBJ2-7
D gene: NA
V gene: TRBV20-1
clone size: NA

CDR3 DNA: TGTGCCAGCAGTCCCCGGGACCTGGGGGTAGCCAAAAACATTCAGTACTTC
CDR3 protein: CASSPRDLGVAKNIQYF
J gene: TRBJ2-4
D gene: NA
V gene: TRBV28
clone size: NA

CDR3 DNA: TGTGCCAGCAGCGTAGGAGGACTAGCGGGCAACAATGAGCAGTTCTTC
CDR3 protein: CASSVGGLAGNNEQFF
J gene: TRBJ2-1
D gene: TRBD2
V gene: TRBV9
clone size: NA

CDR3 DNA: TGTGCCAGCAGCCAACTCTCAGTTTCTATCTTAGGGCAAGAGACCCAGTACTTC
CDR3 protein: CASSQLSVSILGQETQYF
J gene: TRBJ2-5
D gene: NA
V gene: TRBV3-1
clone size: few

CDR3 DNA: TGCGCCAGCAGCTTCGGGACTAGCGGGAGTCTGGACGCCTACGAGCAGTACTTC
CDR3 protein: CASSFGTSGSLDAYEQYF
J gene: TRBJ2-7
D gene: TRBD2
V gene: TRBV5-1
clone size: NA

CDR3 DNA: TGTGCCAGCAGTGACGACAGGGGACCCTCAGTGCATGTTTACTTC
CDR3 protein: CASSDDRGPSVHVYF
J gene: TRBJ2-5
D gene: TRBD1
V gene: TRBV2
clone size: NA

CDR3 DNA: TGCGCCAGCAGTGAGTCGGGGGCCTGGCAGACCCAGTACTTC
CDR3 protein: CASSESGAWQTQYF
J gene: TRBJ2-5
D gene: NA
V gene: TRBV10-2
clone size: NA

CDR3 DNA: TGCAGCCAAGCGGGGGAATTAAACATTCAGTACTTC
CDR3 protein: CSQAGELNIQYF
J gene: TRBJ2-4
D gene: TRBD2
V gene: TRBV20-1
clone size: few

CDR3 DNA: TGTGCCAGCAGCGCCGAGGGGACCAAAAACATTCAGTACTTC
CDR3 protein: CASSAEGTKNIQYF
J gene: TRBJ2-4
D gene: NA
V gene: TRBV9
clone size: NA

CDR3 DNA: TGTGCCAGCAGCGTCCCCGGGACAGGGAACGGCTACACCTTC
CDR3 protein: CASSVPGTGNGYTF
J gene: TRBJ1-2
D gene: TRBD1
V gene: TRBV11-2
clone size: NA

CDR3 DNA: TGTGCCAGCAGCGTAGGGACTAGCGGGCCAGACGAGCAGTACTTC
CDR3 protein: CASSVGTSGPDEQYF
J gene: TRBJ2-7
D gene: TRBD2
V gene: TRBV9
clone size: NA

CDR3 DNA: TGCGCCAGCAGCGTCACAGGGGTGGAGACCCAGTACTTC
CDR3 protein: CASSVTGVETQYF
J gene: TRBJ2-5
D gene: TRBD1
V gene: TRBV5-1
clone size: NA

CDR3 DNA: TGTGCCATCATGCCTAGCGGGAGTTTTGATGAGCAGTTCTTC
CDR3 protein: CAIMPSGSFDEQFF
J gene: TRBJ2-1
D gene: TRBD2
V gene: TRBV10-3
clone size: few

CDR3 DNA: TGTGCCAGCAGCCCCCCTGAAAATTCACCCCTCCACTTT
CDR3 protein: CASSPPENSPLHF
J gene: TRBJ1-6
D gene: NA
V gene: TRBV2
clone size: few

CDR3 DNA: TGCAGTGCTAGTTGGTCGACTAGCGGGTTGGAGACCCAGTACTTC
CDR3 protein: CSASWSTSGLETQYF
J gene: TRBJ2-5
D gene: TRBD2
V gene: TRBV20-1
clone size: NA

CDR3 DNA: TGTGCCAGCCAGCGAAATCGGGACTGTGAGCAGTTCTTC
CDR3 protein: CASQRNRDCEQFF
J gene: TRBJ2-1
D gene: NA
V gene: TRBV6-5
clone size: NA

CDR3 DNA: TGTGCCATCAGCCCCACGCGGGAAACACAGTTCTTC
CDR3 protein: CAISPTRETQFF
J gene: TRBJ2-1
D gene: NA
V gene: TRBV10-3
clone size: NA

CDR3 DNA: TGTGCCAGCAGAAGGGACAGGGGGACGAACACCGGGGAGCTGTTTTTT
CDR3 protein: CASRRDRGTNTGELFF
J gene: TRBJ2-2
D gene: TRBD1
V gene: TRBV6-1
clone size: NA

CDR3 DNA: TGTGCCAGCAGTTTAAAGACAGGGCCCTTCTATGGCTACACCTTC
CDR3 protein: CASSLKTGPFYGYTF
J gene: TRBJ1-2
D gene: TRBD1
V gene: TRBV27
clone size: NA

CDR3 DNA: TGCAGCGTTGAAGTGCCGGATAGCTCCTACGAGCAGTACTTC
CDR3 protein: CSVEVPDSSYEQYF
J gene: TRBJ2-7
D gene: NA
V gene: TRBV29-1
clone size: few

CDR3 DNA: TGTGCCAGCAGCTTAGACCCCGGGGCTAGCAGGTTCGAGCAGTACTTC
CDR3 protein: CASSLDPGASRFEQYF
J gene: TRBJ2-7
D gene: NA
V gene: TRBV7-2
clone size: NA

CDR3 DNA: TGTGCCAGCAGTGCCCCCGATGAGCAGTACTTC
CDR3 protein: CASSAPDEQYF
J gene: TRBJ2-5
D gene: NA
V gene: TRBV12-3/TRBV12-4
clone size: NA

CDR3 DNA: TGTGCCAGCAGGGAGTGGGGCGTACATAGCACAGATACGCAGTATTTT
CDR3 protein: CASREWGVHSTDTQYF
J gene: TRBJ2-3
D gene: NA
V gene: TRBV21-1
clone size: NA

CDR3 DNA: TGCAGCGTTGGTCGGGCGGGGGAGACCCAGTACTTC
CDR3 protein: CSVGRAGETQYF
J gene: TRBJ2-5
D gene: NA
V gene: TRBV29-1
clone size: many

CDR3 DNA: TGTGCCAGCAGCAAAGGCGTTCGAGAAGGGGGCGGAAACACCATATATTTT
CDR3 protein: CASSKGVREGGGNTIYF
J gene: TRBJ1-3
D gene: TRBD1
V gene: TRBV9
clone size: NA